Below are 2 T cell receptor beta chains sequenced from a single sample in a study of shared clonotypes between healthy human individuals. The naive CD8 subset, CD45RO-negative cells positively selected for CCR7, excluded terminally differentiated effector memory CD45RA+ cells. Assay: immunoSEQ multiplex PCR; the TCRdb copy retains only in-frame clones and omits some. This table holds around 600,000 clones, around 96% found once. Sequenced input: naive CD8+ T cells sorted from blood. The receptors shown here come from a woman aged 25 to 45 in good health.

The V call is TRBV30, the J call TRBJ2-2; D not certain. The germline gives CDR1 GTSNPN, CDR2 SVGIG (reference sequence). CDR3 size: 14 residues. V was clipped by 1 base and J by 1 base, with 7 bases between them. CDR3: CAWSEGLNTGELFF. Written as DNA, the CDR3 is TGTGCCTGGAGTGAAGGGCTGAACACCGGGGAGCTGTTTTTT. The full variable domain, rest sourced from reference TRBV30 and TRBJ2-2, is SQTIHQWPATLVQPVGSPLSLECTVEGTSNPNLYWYRQAAGRGLQLLFYSVGIGQISSEVPQNLSASRPQDRQFILSSKKLLLSDSGFYLCAWSEGLNTGELFFGEGSRLTVL.

A word on this clone: Other DNA sequences within the sample encode an identical CDR3. This chain links TRBV7-8 with TRBJ2-7; no clear D gene. Germline V gene sequence: CDR1 SGHVS, CDR2 FQNEAQ. The CDR3 has 13 residues. V lost 2 bases and J 2 bases, leaving 7 bases between the germline ends. The CDR3 sequence is CASSLYGTYEQYF. For the CDR3, the DNA is TGTGCCAGCAGCTTATACGGTACCTACGAGCAGTACTTC.